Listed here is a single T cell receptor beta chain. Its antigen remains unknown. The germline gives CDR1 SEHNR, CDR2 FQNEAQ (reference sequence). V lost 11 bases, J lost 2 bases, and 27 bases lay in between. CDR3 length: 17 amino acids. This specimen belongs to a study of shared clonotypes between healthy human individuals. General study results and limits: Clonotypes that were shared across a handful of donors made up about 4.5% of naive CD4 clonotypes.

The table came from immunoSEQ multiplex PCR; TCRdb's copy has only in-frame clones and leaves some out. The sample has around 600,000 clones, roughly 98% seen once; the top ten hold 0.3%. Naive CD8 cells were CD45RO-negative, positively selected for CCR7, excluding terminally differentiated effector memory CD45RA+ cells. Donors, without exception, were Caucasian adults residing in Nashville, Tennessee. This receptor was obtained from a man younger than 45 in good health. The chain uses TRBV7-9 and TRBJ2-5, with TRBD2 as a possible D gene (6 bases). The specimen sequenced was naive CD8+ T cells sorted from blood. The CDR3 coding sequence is TGTGCCCTCACCCCGGGAGCGGCGGAAAACAGACAAGAGACCCAGTACTTC. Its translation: CALTPGAAENRQETQYF.